A single sample gave rise to the 17 T cell receptor beta chains below, sequenced in a study of control samples from healthy donors and cancer patients. Measured with immunoSEQ multiplex PCR; TCRdb has only the in-frame clones, and not every one. Found here are some 130,000 clones, approximately 90% of them singletons; the top ten hold roughly 1.9%. Input material: blood. Receptors were obtained from a woman aged 45-60 years in good health.

Concerning this clone: An end of the junction differs from the germline gene, which may be a read error. V is TRBV7-7 and J is TRBJ2-3; weak D call: TRBD2 (5 bases). CDR1 is SSHAT, CDR2 FNYEAQ, per germline (reference sequence). The length of the CDR3 is 13 residues. This CDR3 reads CASSALHEGTQYF. In DNA form, the CDR3 reads TGTGCTAGCAGCGCCCTACATGAGGGTACGCAGTATTTT.

J is TRBJ1-6 and V is TRBV14; 10 bases align to TRBD1. This CDR3 region has 16 residues. Germline V gene sequence: CDR1 SGHDN, CDR2 FVKESK. V trimming: 4 bases; J trimming: 10 bases; junction bases outside the gene matches: 10. CDR3 loop: CASSRPGTGAHSPLHF. The CDR3 DNA reads TGTGCCAGCAGCCGGCCCGGGACAGGGGCTCACTCACCCCTCCACTTT.

In DNA, the CDR3 is TGTGCCACCAGCAGATCCCCGTTGGCGAGCGAGCAGTACTTC. It is translated as CATSRSPLASEQYF. V usage is TRBV15 and J usage is TRBJ2-7, with D unresolved. The CDR3 extends over 14 amino acids. V lost 2 bases, J lost 6 bases, and 14 bases lay in between. CDR1 and CDR2 (germline): LNHNV, YYDKDF (reference sequence).

The chain's CDR3 is CASSLEGKGGYTF. The CDR3 nucleotides read TGTGCCAGCAGTTTGGAGGGGAAGGGTGGCTACACCTTC. The chain employs TRBV6-4 and TRBJ1-2, with D possibly TRBD1 on 5 matching bases. The CDR3 runs to 13 residues. Germline V gene lookup returns CDR1 MRHNA and CDR2 SNTAGT. V shed 5 bases and J shed 7 bases, with 14 bases lying between them.

The chain combines TRBV18 with TRBJ2-5; no firm D call. The CDR3 covers 14 residues. Germline-derived CDR1 and CDR2 are KGHSH and LQKENI. V lost 2 bases and J 2 bases, leaving 9 bases between the germline ends. DNA for the CDR3: TGTGCCAGCTCACCATTCGCAGTTCAAGAGACCCAGTACTTC. It yields the protein CASSPFAVQETQYF.

The chain combines TRBV14 with TRBJ2-3, with TRBD2 identical over 8 bases. Germline V gene data show CDR1 as SGHDN and CDR2 as FVKESK. V was pared by 6 bases and J by 0 bases, with 5 bases of the junction left unmatched. The CDR3 sequence is 15 residues long. The CDR3 nucleotides read TGTGCCAGCAGGATTAGCGGGGCCAGCACAGATACGCAGTATTTT. It specifies CASRISGASTDTQYF. The whole variable domain, filled in from reference TRBV14 and TRBJ2-3, reads EAGVTQFPSHSVIEKGQTVTLRCDPISGHDNLYWYRRVMGKEIKFLLHFVKESKQDESGMPNNRFLAERTGGTYSTLKVQPAELEDSGVYFCASRISGASTDTQYFGPGTRLTVL.

The chain employs TRBV10-3 and TRBJ2-7; TRBD1 agrees at 7 bases. This CDR3 spans 14 amino acids. CDR1 ENHRY and CDR2 SYGVKD come from the germline V gene. Trimming cost V 6 bases and J 5 bases; bases outside gene matches: 10. CDR3 residues: CAISPTGVRNEQYF. DNA of the CDR3: TGTGCCATCAGCCCCACAGGGGTTCGGAACGAGCAGTACTTC.

This clone was seen only a few times. The chain links TRBV25-1 to TRBJ2-7; possible D gene TRBD2, 7 bases. There are 14 residues in the CDR3. The germline CDR1 and CDR2 sequences are MGHDK and SYGVNS. The V end lost 4 bases, the J end lost 5 bases, and 15 bases lay between the germline ends. This CDR3 is CASSVAGEGHEQYF. CDR3 sequence (DNA): TGTGCCAGCAGTGTGGCAGGGGAGGGCCACGAGCAGTACTTC.

The J gene is TRBJ1-2, the V gene TRBV6-5; maybe TRBD1 (6 bases). CDR3 length: 13 residues. V was pared by 5 bases and J by 2 bases, with 9 bases between. Germline CDR1 and CDR2: MNHEY and SVGAGI. The DNA for the CDR3 is TGTGCCAGCAGTATAACAGGGAACTATGGCTACACCTTC. This encodes CASSITGNYGYTF.

V usage is TRBV10-3 and J usage is TRBJ2-1; 8 nucleotides match TRBD2. Unmatched junction bases numbered 7, after V lost 4 bases and J lost 8 bases. Looked up from germline, CDR1 is ENHRY and CDR2 is SYGVKD. The length of the CDR3 is 14 residues. As DNA, the CDR3 is TGTGCCATCAGTGCGGGAGGGCCCAGCGATGAGCAGTTCTTC. Translating it yields CAISAGGPSDEQFF.

The V gene is TRBV6-5, the J gene TRBJ1-4; perhaps TRBD1 as D (6 bases). The CDR3 contains 14 residues. V was pared by 4 bases and J by 8 bases, with 14 bases between. CDR1 and CDR2 (germline): MNHEY, SVGAGI. CDR3 sequence (DNA): TGTGCCAGCAGTTTACAGGGCTTGCCCGAAAAACTGTTTTTT. Residues: CASSLQGLPEKLFF.

Notes on this clone: Other DNA sequences in this sample translate to the same CDR3. The CDR3 DNA sequence: TGCGCCAGCAGCAAGGGACAGGGGGGTGGCGAGCAGTACTTC. Amino acid sequence: CASSKGQGGGEQYF. J is TRBJ2-7 and V is TRBV5-1; TRBD1 agrees at 11 bases. Germline CDR1 SGHRS, CDR2 YFSETQ. Trimming took 4 bases from V and 6 from J; bases not matched to a gene: 6. The CDR3 runs 14 residues. The full variable domain, with the rest looked up from reference TRBV5-1 and TRBJ2-7, is KAGVTQTPRYLIKTRGQQVTLSCSPISGHRSVSWYQQTPGQGLQFLFEYFSETQRNKGNFPGRFSGRQFSNSRSEMNVSTLELGDSALYLCASSKGQGGGEQYFGPGTRLTVT.

On this clone itself: At the DNA level, this CDR3 is encoded by other sequences in the same sample as well. V usage is TRBV6-5 and J usage is TRBJ2-7; 9 nucleotides align to TRBD2. CDR1 and CDR2 from the germline V gene are MNHEY and SVGAGI. The CDR3 has 14 residues. Trimming took 6 bases from V and 0 from J; bases not matched to a gene: 3. This CDR3 is CASSLSGGSYEQYF. CDR3 coding DNA: TGTGCCAGCAGCCTTAGCGGGGGCTCCTACGAGCAGTACTTC.

The J gene is TRBJ2-7, the V gene TRBV11-2; D gene ambiguous. With 3 bases removed from V and 7 bases from J, the gap between germline ends came to 13 bases. The V gene's germline CDR1 is SGHAT and CDR2 FQNNGV. This CDR3 is 13 amino acids long. CDR3 loop: CASSFGRPWEQYF. The CDR3 DNA sequence: TGTGCCAGCAGCTTTGGCAGACCCTGGGAGCAGTACTTC.

The chain combines TRBV28 with TRBJ1-5; D uncertain. V lost 6 bases, J lost 6 bases, and 6 bases lay in between. CDR3 length equals 11 residues. From germline, CDR1 is MDHEN and CDR2 SYDVKM. The CDR3 nucleotides read TGTGCCAGCAGCCGAACTCAGCCCCAGCATTTT. This sequence encodes CASSRTQPQHF.

This clone was found once. The rearrangement uses TRBV5-6 and TRBJ1-1; D is ambiguous. Trimming stripped 5 bases from V and 1 base from J, with 9 bases between. From germline, CDR1 is SGHDT and CDR2 YYEEEE. This CDR3 is built from 13 residues. DNA of the CDR3: TGTGCCAGCAGGAGGTTGGGGAACACTGAAGCTTTCTTT. This gives the protein CASRRLGNTEAFF.

This chain connects TRBV11-2 to TRBJ1-4; TRBD1 aligns across 7 bases. V dropped 4 bases and J dropped 8; count of bases not matched to a gene: 10. The CDR3 covers 15 residues. CDR1 and CDR2 from the germline V gene are SGHAT and FQNNGV. The CDR3 nucleotides are TGTGCCAGCAGCTCCGGGGCAGGGGGTGTCGAAAAACTGTTTTTT. As protein: CASSSGAGGVEKLFF. Full variable domain (remainder filled in from reference TRBV11-2 and TRBJ1-4): EAGVAQSPRYKIIEKRQSVAFWCNPISGHATLYWYQQILGQGPKLLIQFQNNGVVDDSQLPKDRFSAERLKGVDSTLKIQPAKLEDSAVYLCASSSGAGGVEKLFFGSGTQLSVL.